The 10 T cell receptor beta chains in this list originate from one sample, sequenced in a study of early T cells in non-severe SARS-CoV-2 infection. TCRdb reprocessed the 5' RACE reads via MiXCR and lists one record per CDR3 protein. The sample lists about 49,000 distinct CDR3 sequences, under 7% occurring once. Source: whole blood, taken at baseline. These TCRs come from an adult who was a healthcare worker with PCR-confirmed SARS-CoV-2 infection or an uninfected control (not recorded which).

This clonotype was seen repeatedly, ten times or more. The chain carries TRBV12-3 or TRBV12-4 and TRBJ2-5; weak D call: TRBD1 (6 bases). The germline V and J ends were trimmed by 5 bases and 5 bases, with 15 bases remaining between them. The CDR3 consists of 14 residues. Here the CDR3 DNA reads TGTGCCAGCAGTCCAACAGGGAAATGGGAGACCCAGTACTTC. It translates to CASSPTGKWETQYF.

CDR3 protein: CASSPGRATTDTQYF. CDR3 bases: TGTGCCAGCAGTCCAGGGCGGGCTACCACAGATACGCAGTATTTT. The chain joins TRBV11-2 to TRBJ2-3, with D perhaps TRBD1 or TRBD2 (5 bases each). V lost 6 bases and J lost 2, with 15 bases in between. Germline V gives CDR1 SGHAT, CDR2 FQNNGV. This CDR3 region has 15 residues. Based on the CDR3 plus reference TRBV11-2 and TRBJ2-3, the full variable domain is EAGVAQSPRYKIIEKRQSVAFWCNPISGHATLYWYQQILGQGPKLLIQFQNNGVVDDSQLPKDRFSAERLKGVDSTLKIQPAKLEDSAVYLCASSPGRATTDTQYFGPGTRLTVL.

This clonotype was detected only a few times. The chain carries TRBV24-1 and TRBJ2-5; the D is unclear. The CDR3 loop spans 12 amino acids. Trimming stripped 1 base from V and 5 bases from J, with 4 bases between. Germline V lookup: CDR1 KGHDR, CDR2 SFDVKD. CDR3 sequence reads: CATSDFMETQYF. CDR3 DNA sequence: TGTGCCACCAGTGATTTTATGGAGACCCAGTACTTC.

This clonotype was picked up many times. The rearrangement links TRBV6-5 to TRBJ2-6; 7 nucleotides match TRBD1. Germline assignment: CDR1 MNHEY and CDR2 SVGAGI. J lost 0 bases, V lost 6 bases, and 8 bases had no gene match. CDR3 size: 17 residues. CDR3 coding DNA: TGTGCCAGCAGCCGACAGGGCAGCAACTCTGGGGCCAACGTCCTGACTTTC. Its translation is CASSRQGSNSGANVLTF.

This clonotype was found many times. The CDR3 spells CASSQAGEKYEQYF. As DNA, the CDR3 is TGTGCCAGCAGCCAGGCGGGGGAGAAGTACGAGCAGTACTTC. The genes are TRBV27 and TRBJ2-7, with 7 bases matching TRBD2. V lost 6 bases to trimming and J lost 4 bases; unmatched junction nucleotides: 9. The germline V gene has CDR1 MNHEY and CDR2 SMNVEV (reference sequence). CDR3 length: 14 amino acids.

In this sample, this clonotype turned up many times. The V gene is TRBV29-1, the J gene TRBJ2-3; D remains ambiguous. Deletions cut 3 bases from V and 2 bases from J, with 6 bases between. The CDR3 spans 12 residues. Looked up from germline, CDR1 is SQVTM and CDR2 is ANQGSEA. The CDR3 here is CSVEGSTDTQYF. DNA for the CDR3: TGCAGCGTTGAGGGGTCCACAGATACGCAGTATTTT.

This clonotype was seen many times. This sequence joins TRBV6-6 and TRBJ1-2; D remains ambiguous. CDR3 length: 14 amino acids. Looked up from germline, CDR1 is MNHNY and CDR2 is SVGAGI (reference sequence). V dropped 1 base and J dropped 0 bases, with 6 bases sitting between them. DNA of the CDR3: TGTGCCAGCAGTTACTTGGTTGCTAACTATGGCTACACCTTC. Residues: CASSYLVANYGYTF.

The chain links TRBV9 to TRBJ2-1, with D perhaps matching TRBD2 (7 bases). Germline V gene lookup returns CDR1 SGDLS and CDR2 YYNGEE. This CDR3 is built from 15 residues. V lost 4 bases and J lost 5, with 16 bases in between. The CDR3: CASSLWGGAHNEQFF. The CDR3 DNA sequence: TGTGCCAGCAGCCTTTGGGGGGGGGCCCACAATGAGCAGTTCTTC. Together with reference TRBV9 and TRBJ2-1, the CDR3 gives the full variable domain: DSGVTQTPKHLITATGQRVTLRCSPRSGDLSVYWYQQSLDQGLQFLIQYYNGEERAKGNILERFSAQQFPDLHSELNLSSLELGDSALYFCASSLWGGAHNEQFFGPGTRLTVL.

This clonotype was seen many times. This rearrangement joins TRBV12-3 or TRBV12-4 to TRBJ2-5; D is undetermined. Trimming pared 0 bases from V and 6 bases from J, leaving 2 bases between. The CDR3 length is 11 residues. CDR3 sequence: CASSLAQTQYF. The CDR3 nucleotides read TGTGCCAGCAGTTTAGCACAGACCCAGTACTTC.

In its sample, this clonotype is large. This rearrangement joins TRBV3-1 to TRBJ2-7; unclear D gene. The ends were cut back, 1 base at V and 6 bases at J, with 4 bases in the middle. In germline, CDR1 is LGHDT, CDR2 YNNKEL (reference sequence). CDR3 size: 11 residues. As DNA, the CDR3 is TGTGCCAGCAGCCAAGTTTCCGAGCAGTACTTC. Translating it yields CASSQVSEQYF.